Listed below are T cell receptor beta chains from one sample, sequenced in a study of blood T cell repertoires in COVID-19. Produced via immunoSEQ multiplex PCR; TCRdb's table is partial and in-frame only. The sample contains approximately 170,000 clones, nearly 90% of which appear only once. Sequencing was done on a sample of peripheral blood. The receptors were sampled from a man aged 18 to 29 who had recovered from COVID-19. Each CDR3 is given with its conserved first and last residue. The D gene is left open where the match is weak. Size is stated for part of the rows, as once, few or many counts, or as a class when the clone is expanded.

j_call v_call d_call clone_size cdr3_aa cdr3_nt
TRBJ2-5 TRBV7-2 - - CASSSETGNRETQYF TGTGCCAGCAGCTCCGAAACAGGGAATAGGGAGACCCAGTACTTC
TRBJ2-3 TRBV6-5 - - CAPLLGPTSTDTQYF TGTGCCCCCCTCCTGGGGCCAACTAGCACAGATACGCAGTATTTT
TRBJ2-6 TRBV2 - - CASSVRPSGANVLTF TGTGCCAGCAGCGTCAGGCCCTCTGGGGCCAACGTCCTGACTTTC
TRBJ2-7 TRBV7-2 - - CASSLSQVSYEQYF TGTGCCAGCAGCTTATCCCAGGTTTCCTACGAGCAGTACTTC
TRBJ2-7 TRBV12-3/TRBV12-4 TRBD1 - CASSRDRGGEQYF TGTGCCAGCAGTCGGGACAGGGGAGGGGAGCAGTACTTC
TRBJ2-2 TRBV19 TRBD2 - CASSDLAGASGELFF TGTGCCAGTAGTGATCTAGCGGGCGCCAGCGGGGAGCTGTTTTTT
TRBJ2-2 TRBV7-3 TRBD1 - CASSFMDRAGELFF TGTGCCAGCAGCTTCATGGACAGGGCCGGGGAGCTGTTTTTT
TRBJ1-2 TRBV18 TRBD1 - CASSSGQGVDYGYTF TGTGCCAGCTCATCGGGACAGGGAGTCGACTATGGCTACACCTTC
TRBJ2-7 TRBV6-5 - - CASSYTESGSYEQYF TGTGCCAGCAGTTACACGGAATCTGGGAGCTACGAGCAGTACTTC
TRBJ2-5 TRBV5-1 - - CASSFGQETQYF TGCGCCAGCAGCTTTGGTCAGGAGACCCAGTACTTC
TRBJ2-5 TRBV6-5 - once CASSYSTGFLETQYF TGTGCCAGCAGTTACTCAACAGGATTCCTAGAGACCCAGTACTTC
TRBJ2-7 TRBV3-1/TRBV3-2 TRBD1 - CASSQDHGTGMVQYF TGTGCCAGCAGCCAAGATCACGGGACAGGGATGGTGCAGTACTTC
TRBJ2-2 TRBV27 TRBD2 - CASRQTSGLGELFF TGTGCCAGCAGGCAAACTAGCGGCCTCGGGGAGCTGTTTTTT
TRBJ2-3 TRBV7-2 TRBD1 - CASSLASGTVTDTQYF TGTGCCAGCAGCTTGGCATCCGGGACAGTGACAGATACGCAGTATTTT
TRBJ2-1 TRBV6-5 - - CASTGRRNEQFF TGTGCCAGCACCGGTCGGAGGAATGAGCAGTTCTTC
TRBJ2-7 TRBV4-1 TRBD2 - CASSQTGTSGSYEQYF TGCGCCAGCAGCCAGACAGGGACTAGCGGCTCCTACGAGCAGTACTTC
TRBJ1-6 TRBV6-5 TRBD1 - CASSWRDRHNSPLHF TGTGCCAGCAGTTGGCGGGACAGACACAATTCACCCCTCCACTTT
TRBJ2-1 TRBV6-1 TRBD2 - CASSEEAGDMNEQFF TGTGCCAGCAGTGAAGAAGCGGGAGATATGAATGAGCAGTTCTTC
TRBJ2-3 TRBV14 TRBD1 once CASSHLGTGITDTQYF TGTGCCAGCAGCCATCTAGGGACAGGGATAACAGATACGCAGTATTTT
TRBJ1-1 TRBV19 - - CASSIEVEAFF TGTGCCAGTAGTATTGAGGTTGAAGCTTTCTTT
TRBJ1-2 TRBV6-6 TRBD1 - CASERDRGIFGYTF TGTGCCAGCGAGAGGGACAGGGGGATCTTTGGCTACACCTTC
TRBJ1-5 TRBV19 TRBD1 - CASSIDSGGYRPQHF TGTGCCAGTAGTATTGATTCAGGGGGGTATCGGCCCCAGCATTTT
TRBJ1-5 TRBV5-8 - - CASSNREFNQPQHF TGTGCCAGCAGCAACCGGGAGTTTAATCAGCCCCAGCATTTT
TRBJ2-2 TRBV6-5 - - CASRKGERTGELFF TGTGCCAGCAGAAAGGGGGAGCGCACCGGGGAGCTGTTTTTT
TRBJ1-1 TRBV19 TRBD1 - CASSSDRLVNTEAFF TGTGCCAGTAGTTCGGACAGGTTAGTGAACACTGAAGCTTTCTTT
TRBJ2-1 TRBV5-1 TRBD2 - CASSREVSSYNEQFF TGCGCCAGCAGTCGGGAGGTTAGCTCCTACAATGAGCAGTTCTTC
TRBJ2-2 TRBV11-2 TRBD2 few CASSLVLAGAGELFF TGTGCCAGCAGCTTAGTACTAGCGGGCGCCGGGGAGCTGTTTTTT
TRBJ2-2 TRBV28 - - CASKGGGYTGELFF TGTGCCAGTAAAGGGGGTGGGTACACCGGGGAGCTGTTTTTT
TRBJ2-5 TRBV19 TRBD1 - CASSPGTGVQETQYF TGTGCCAGTAGTCCCGGGACAGGGGTGCAAGAGACCCAGTACTTC
TRBJ2-5 TRBV6-6 TRBD1 - CASSYSDRGKTQYF TGTGCCAGCAGTTACTCCGACAGGGGCAAGACCCAGTACTTC
TRBJ1-2 TRBV18 - once CASSPTSDSRYTF TGTGCCAGCTCACCTACCTCAGACAGTCGCTACACCTTC
TRBJ1-1 TRBV18 - - CASSRGMDNTEAFF TGTGCCAGCTCGCGGGGGATGGATAACACTGAAGCTTTCTTT
TRBJ1-2 TRBV19 TRBD1 - CASRRQGRAYGYTF TGTGCCAGTAGGAGACAGGGGAGGGCCTATGGCTACACCTTC
TRBJ2-7 TRBV28 TRBD1 - CASSSMGIGQVSYEQYF TGTGCCAGCAGTTCGATGGGAATCGGACAGGTCTCCTACGAGCAGTACTTC
TRBJ2-7 TRBV7-9 TRBD2 once CASSLTSGRSSYEQYF TGTGCCAGCAGCTTAACTAGCGGGAGGAGCTCCTACGAGCAGTACTTC
TRBJ2-7 TRBV5-6 - - CASSHPDRRGASFGQYF TGTGCCAGCAGCCATCCGGACAGGAGGGGGGCGAGTTTCGGGCAGTACTTC
TRBJ1-2 TRBV29-1 - once CSASGTSGYTF TGCAGCGCCTCCGGGACATCCGGCTACACCTTC
TRBJ2-5 TRBV24-1 - - CATSDTNDRGGGETQYF TGTGCCACCAGTGATACAAATGACAGGGGAGGGGGAGAGACCCAGTACTTC
TRBJ2-2 TRBV7-9 TRBD2 - CASSPPSGRASGELFF TGTGCCAGCAGCCCCCCTAGCGGGAGGGCCTCCGGGGAGCTGTTTTTT
TRBJ1-1 TRBV10-3 - - CAISELRGDTEAFF TGTGCCATCAGTGAGCTCAGGGGAGACACTGAAGCTTTCTTT
TRBJ2-1 TRBV4-3 TRBD1 - CASSQDSTGGNEQFF TGCGCCAGCAGCCAAGATAGTACAGGGGGGAATGAGCAGTTCTTC
TRBJ2-7 TRBV29-1 TRBD2 - CSGKRGGEQYF TGCAGCGGAAAGCGGGGTGGCGAGCAGTACTTC
TRBJ2-3 TRBV6-2/TRBV6-3 - - CASSYARGGQERVTDTQYF TGTGCCAGCAGTTACGCCAGGGGAGGGCAGGAAAGGGTCACAGATACGCAGTATTTT
TRBJ2-1 TRBV7-3 TRBD2 - CASSRAGTSANEQFF TGTGCCAGCAGCCGAGCCGGGACTAGCGCCAATGAGCAGTTCTTC
TRBJ1-5 TRBV28 TRBD1 once CASRGQGDQPQHF TGTGCCAGCAGGGGACAGGGCGATCAGCCCCAGCATTTT
TRBJ1-5 TRBV12-3/TRBV12-4 - - CASSLGGGQPQHF TGTGCCAGCAGTTTAGGAGGGGGTCAGCCCCAGCATTTT
TRBJ1-1 TRBV5-6 TRBD1 - CASSWVYRGQTEAFF TGTGCCAGCAGCTGGGTATACAGGGGACAAACTGAAGCTTTCTTT